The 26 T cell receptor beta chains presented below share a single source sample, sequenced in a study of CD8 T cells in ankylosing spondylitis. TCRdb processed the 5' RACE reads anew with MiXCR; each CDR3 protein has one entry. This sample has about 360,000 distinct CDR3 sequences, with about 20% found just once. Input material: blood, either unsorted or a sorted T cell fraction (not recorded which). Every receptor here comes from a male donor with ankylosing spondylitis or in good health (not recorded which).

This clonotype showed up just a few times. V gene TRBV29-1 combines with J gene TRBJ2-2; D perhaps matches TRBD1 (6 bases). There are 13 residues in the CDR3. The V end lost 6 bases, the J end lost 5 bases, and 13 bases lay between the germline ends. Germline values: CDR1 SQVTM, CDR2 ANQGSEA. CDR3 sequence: CSVADRLTGELFF. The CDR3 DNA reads TGCAGCGTAGCCGACAGGTTGACCGGGGAGCTGTTTTTT.

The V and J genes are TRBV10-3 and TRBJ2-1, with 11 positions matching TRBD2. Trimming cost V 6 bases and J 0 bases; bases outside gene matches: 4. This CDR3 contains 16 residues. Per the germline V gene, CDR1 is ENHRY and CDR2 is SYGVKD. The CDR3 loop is CAISLSGGVSYNEQFF. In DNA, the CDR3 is TGTGCCATCAGCCTTAGCGGGGGGGTCTCCTACAATGAGCAGTTCTTC.

Here the CDR3 DNA reads TGTGCCAGCAGCTATCACCTACTTAGCGGGGGGGCGACCGGGGAGCTGTTTTTT. This encodes CASSYHLLSGGATGELFF. This chain connects TRBV11-2 to TRBJ2-2, with 11 bases lining up with TRBD2. The CDR3 has 18 residues. V dropped 4 bases and J dropped 5; count of bases not matched to a gene: 12. CDR1 and CDR2 (germline): SGHAT, FQNNGV.

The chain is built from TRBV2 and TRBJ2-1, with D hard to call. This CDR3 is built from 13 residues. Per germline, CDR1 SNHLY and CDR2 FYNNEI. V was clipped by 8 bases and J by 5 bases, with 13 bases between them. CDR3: CASLAAEDNEQFF. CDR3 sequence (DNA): TGTGCCAGCTTGGCGGCAGAGGACAATGAGCAGTTCTTC.

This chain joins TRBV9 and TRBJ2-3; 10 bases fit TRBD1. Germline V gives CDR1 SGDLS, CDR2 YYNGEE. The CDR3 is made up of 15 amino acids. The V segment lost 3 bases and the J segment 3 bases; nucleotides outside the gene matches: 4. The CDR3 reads CASSGWTGGTDTQYF. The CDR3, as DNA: TGTGCCAGCAGCGGGTGGACAGGGGGGACAGATACGCAGTATTTT.

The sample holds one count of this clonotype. In DNA, the CDR3 is TGCGCCAGCAGCCAAGAAGGAGTAGGAGCTAGCACAGATACGCAGTATTTT. Residues: CASSQEGVGASTDTQYF. J is TRBJ2-3 and V is TRBV4-1, with D uncertain. V shed 0 bases and J shed 0 bases, with 13 bases lying between them. CDR3 length: 17 residues. Germline V gene sequence: CDR1 MGHRA, CDR2 YSYEKL.

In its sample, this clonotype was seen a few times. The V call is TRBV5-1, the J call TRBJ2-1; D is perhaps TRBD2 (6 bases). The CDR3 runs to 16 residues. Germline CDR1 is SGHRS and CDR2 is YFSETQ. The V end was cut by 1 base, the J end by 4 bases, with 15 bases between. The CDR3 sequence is CASSLSGGALYNEQFF. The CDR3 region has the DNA TGCGCCAGCAGCTTGTCAGGCGGGGCCCTTTACAATGAGCAGTTCTTC.

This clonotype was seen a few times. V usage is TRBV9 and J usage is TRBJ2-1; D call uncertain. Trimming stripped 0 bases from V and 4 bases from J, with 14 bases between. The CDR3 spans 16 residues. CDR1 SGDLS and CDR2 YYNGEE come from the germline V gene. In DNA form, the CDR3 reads TGTGCCAGCAGCGTAGGCTTAGGGTTTGGTTACAATGAGCAGTTCTTC. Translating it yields CASSVGLGFGYNEQFF.

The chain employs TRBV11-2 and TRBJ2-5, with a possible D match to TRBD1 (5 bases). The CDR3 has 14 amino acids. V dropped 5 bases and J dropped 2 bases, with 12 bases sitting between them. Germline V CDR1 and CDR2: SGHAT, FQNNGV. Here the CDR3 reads CASSRVGLQETQYF. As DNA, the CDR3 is TGTGCCAGCAGCCGGGTGGGGCTACAAGAGACCCAGTACTTC.

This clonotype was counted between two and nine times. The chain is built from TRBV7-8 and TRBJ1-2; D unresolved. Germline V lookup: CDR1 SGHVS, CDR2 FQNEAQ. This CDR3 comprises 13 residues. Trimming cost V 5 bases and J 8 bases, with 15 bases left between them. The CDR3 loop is CASSPGAAVGYTF. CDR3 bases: TGTGCCAGCAGCCCCGGAGCTGCGGTAGGCTACACCTTC.

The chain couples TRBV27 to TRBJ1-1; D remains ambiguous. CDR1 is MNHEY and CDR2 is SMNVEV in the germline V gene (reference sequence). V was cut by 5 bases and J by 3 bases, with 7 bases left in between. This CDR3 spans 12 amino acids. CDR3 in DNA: TGTGCCAGCAGTAACACTCACACTGAAGCTTTCTTT. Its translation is CASSNTHTEAFF.

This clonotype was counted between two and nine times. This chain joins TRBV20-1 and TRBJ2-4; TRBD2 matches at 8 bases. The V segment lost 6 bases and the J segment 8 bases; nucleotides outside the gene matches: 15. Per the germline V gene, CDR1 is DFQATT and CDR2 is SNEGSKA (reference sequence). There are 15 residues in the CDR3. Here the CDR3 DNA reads TGCAGTGCCCGAAGAACTAGCGGCGCTATGGACATTCAGTACTTC. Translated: CSARRTSGAMDIQYF.

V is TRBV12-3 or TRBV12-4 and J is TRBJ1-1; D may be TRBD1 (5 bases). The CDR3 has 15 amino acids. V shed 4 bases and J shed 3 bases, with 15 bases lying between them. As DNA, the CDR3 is TGTGCCAGCAGTTCCACGCGAACGGGGGACACTGAAGCTTTCTTT. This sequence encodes CASSSTRTGDTEAFF.

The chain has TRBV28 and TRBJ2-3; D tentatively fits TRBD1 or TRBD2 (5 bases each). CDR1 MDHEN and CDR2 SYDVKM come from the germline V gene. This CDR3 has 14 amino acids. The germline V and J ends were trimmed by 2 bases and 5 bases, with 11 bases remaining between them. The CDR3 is CASSLTGGGDTQYF. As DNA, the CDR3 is TGTGCCAGCAGTTTAACTGGGGGTGGAGATACGCAGTATTTT. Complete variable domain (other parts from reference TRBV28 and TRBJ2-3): DVKVTQSSRYLVKRTGEKVFLECVQDMDHENMFWYRQDPGLGLRLIYFSYDVKMKEKGDIPEGYSVSREKKERFSLILESASTNQTSMYLCASSLTGGGDTQYFGPGTRLTVL.

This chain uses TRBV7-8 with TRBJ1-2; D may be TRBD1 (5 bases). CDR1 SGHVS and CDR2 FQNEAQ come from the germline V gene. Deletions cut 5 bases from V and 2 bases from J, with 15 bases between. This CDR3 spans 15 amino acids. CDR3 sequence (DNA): TGTGCCAGCAGCCCCCATGAGGGGACCAACTATGGCTACACCTTC. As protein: CASSPHEGTNYGYTF.

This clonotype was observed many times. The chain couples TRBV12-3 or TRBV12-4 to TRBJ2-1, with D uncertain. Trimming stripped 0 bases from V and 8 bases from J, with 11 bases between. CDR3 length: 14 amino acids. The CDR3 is CASSLALYLDEQFF. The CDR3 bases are TGTGCCAGCAGTTTAGCGCTATACTTGGATGAGCAGTTCTTC.

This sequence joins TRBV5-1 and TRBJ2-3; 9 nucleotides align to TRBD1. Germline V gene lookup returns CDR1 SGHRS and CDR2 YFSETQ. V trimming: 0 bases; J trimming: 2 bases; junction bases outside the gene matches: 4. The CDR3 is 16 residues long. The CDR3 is CASSLEGDRATDTQYF. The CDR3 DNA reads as TGCGCCAGCAGCTTGGAGGGGGACAGGGCCACAGATACGCAGTATTTT.

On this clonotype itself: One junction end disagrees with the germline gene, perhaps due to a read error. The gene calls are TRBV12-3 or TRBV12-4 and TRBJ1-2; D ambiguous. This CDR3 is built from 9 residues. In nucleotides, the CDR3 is TGTGCCAGCAGTTTGCCCTTCGCCTTC. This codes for CASSLPFAF.

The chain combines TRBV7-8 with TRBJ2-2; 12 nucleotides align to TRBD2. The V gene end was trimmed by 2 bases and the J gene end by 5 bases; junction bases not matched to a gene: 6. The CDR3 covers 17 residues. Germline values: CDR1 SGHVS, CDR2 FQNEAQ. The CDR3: CASSLSLAGGRTGELFF. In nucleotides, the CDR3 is TGTGCCAGCAGCTTAAGTCTAGCGGGGGGGAGAACCGGGGAGCTGTTTTTT.

This chain's CDR3 is CASSLRTWGEQYF. For the CDR3, the DNA is TGTGCCAGCAGCCTAAGGACCTGGGGGGAGCAGTACTTC. V gene TRBV3-1 combines with J gene TRBJ2-7; D possibly uses TRBD1 or TRBD2 (5 bases each). The CDR3 is 13 residues long. V lost 4 bases, J lost 7 bases, and 14 bases lay in between. The V gene's germline CDR1 is LGHDT and CDR2 YNNKEL (reference sequence).

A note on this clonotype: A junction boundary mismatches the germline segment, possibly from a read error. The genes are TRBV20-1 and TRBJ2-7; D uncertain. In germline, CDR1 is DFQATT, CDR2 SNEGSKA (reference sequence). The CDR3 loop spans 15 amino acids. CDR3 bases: TGCAATGCTAGGCACCCTCACAGCAACTCCTACGAGCAGTACTTC. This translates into CNARHPHSNSYEQYF.

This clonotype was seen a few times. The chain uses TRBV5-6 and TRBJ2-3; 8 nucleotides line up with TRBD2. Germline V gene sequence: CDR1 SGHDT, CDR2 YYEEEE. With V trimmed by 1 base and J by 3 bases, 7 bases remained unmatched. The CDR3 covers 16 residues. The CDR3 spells CASSLSAGEITDTQYF. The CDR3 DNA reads TGTGCCAGCAGCTTGTCAGCGGGGGAGATAACAGATACGCAGTATTTT.

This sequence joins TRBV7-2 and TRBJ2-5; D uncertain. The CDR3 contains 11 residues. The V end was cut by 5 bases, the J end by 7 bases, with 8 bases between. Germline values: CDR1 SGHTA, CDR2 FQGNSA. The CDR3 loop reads CASSPPVTQYF. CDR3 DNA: TGTGCCAGCAGCCCACCCGTGACCCAGTACTTC.

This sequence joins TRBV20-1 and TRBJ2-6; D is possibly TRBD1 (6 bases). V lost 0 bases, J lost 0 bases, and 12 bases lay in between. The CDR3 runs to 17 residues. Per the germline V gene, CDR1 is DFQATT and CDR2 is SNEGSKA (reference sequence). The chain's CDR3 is CSARDGRGDSGANVLTF. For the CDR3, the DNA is TGCAGTGCTAGAGATGGCAGGGGTGACTCTGGGGCCAACGTCCTGACTTTC.

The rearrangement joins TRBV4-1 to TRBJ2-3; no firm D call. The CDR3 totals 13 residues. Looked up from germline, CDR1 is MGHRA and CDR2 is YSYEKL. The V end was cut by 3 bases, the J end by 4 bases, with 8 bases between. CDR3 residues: CASSQIGADTQYF. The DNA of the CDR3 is TGCGCCAGCAGCCAGATTGGCGCAGATACGCAGTATTTT.

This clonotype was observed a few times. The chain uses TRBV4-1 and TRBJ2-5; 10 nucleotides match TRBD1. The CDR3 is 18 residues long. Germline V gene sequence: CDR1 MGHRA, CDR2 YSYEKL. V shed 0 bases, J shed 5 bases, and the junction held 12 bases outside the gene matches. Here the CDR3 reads CASSQDPRRTGGRETQYF. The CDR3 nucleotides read TGCGCCAGCAGCCAAGACCCCCGGAGGACAGGGGGAAGGGAGACCCAGTACTTC.